This T cell receptor (beta chain) was sequenced for a study of CD8 T cells in Susac syndrome. Blood CD8+ and CD4+ T cells underwent high-throughput TCR beta sequencing. Treatment-naive patients with stable or active relapsing-remitting disease were the multiple sclerosis controls. TEMRA cells were FACS-enriched, while CD8+ and CD4+ T cells were negatively isolated. The authors reverse transcribed roughly 0.5 to 1 ug RNA with random hexamers. TCRdb called the immunoSEQ multiplex PCR reads again in MiXCR, with one record for every CDR3 protein. Seen here are about 210,000 distinct CDR3 sequences, approximately 95% observed once, and the top ten hold less than 0.095%. The CDR3 runs 12 residues. Unmatched junction bases numbered 6, after V lost 7 bases and J lost 7 bases. Germline CDR1 is DFQATT and CDR2 is SNEGSKA (reference sequence).

The chain recombines TRBV20-1 with TRBJ2-3; 9 positions agree with TRBD2. The sequencing input was CD4+ T cells from PBMCs. The TCR originated in a human donor with multiple sclerosis. CDR3 sequence reads: CSGLAGSNTQYF. The CDR3 nucleotides are TGCAGTGGTCTAGCGGGAAGCAATACGCAGTATTTT.